This T cell receptor beta chain was found in a study of shared clonotypes between healthy human individuals. Study details: Per donor, three plates held CD4 naive cells, three held CD4 memory, two held CD8 naive and one held CD8 memory.

Splitting of each subset's genomic DNA was done evenly across several immunoSEQ plates. Under the authors' procedure: From ImmunoSEQ came sequences covering only the junction and carrying no quality scores, so filtering differed. Some clones are missing from TCRdb's copy, which holds only in-frame ones; the method was immunoSEQ multiplex PCR. The V and J calls and clone size were taken over from that table, and D and trimming were inferred from the DNA. Among some 1,600,000 clones, roughly 98% were seen once, and the ten largest hold 0.4% to 0.45%. The ends were cut back, 2 bases at V and 5 bases at J, with 3 bases in the middle. CDR3 length equals 11 residues. The germline CDR1 and CDR2 sequences are SGHNT and YYREEE (reference sequence).

The clonotype comes from a man in his thirties or forties in good health. The chain links TRBV5-4 to TRBJ2-3; D not certain. The sample consisted of naive CD4+ T cells sorted from blood. As to subset: CD45RA+ positively selected. The CDR3 spells CASSFEDTQYF. In DNA form, the CDR3 reads TGTGCCAGCAGCTTCGAAGATACGCAGTATTTT.